This T cell receptor beta chain was sequenced in a study of OX40 agonist ivuxolimab in advanced cancers. The CDR3 totals 12 residues. CDR1 and CDR2 (germline): SGHNT, YENEEA. The germline V and J ends were trimmed by 1 base and 5 bases, with 4 bases remaining between them. This clone was seen once. Assay used: immunoSEQ multiplex PCR; TCRdb lists only in-frame clones, some missing. The sample shows 95,000 to 150,000 clones, roughly nine tenths of them seen only once. This clonotype was sampled from an adult with an advanced solid tumor such as melanoma, head and neck, liver or kidney cancer. Sequenced here: CD4+ or CD8+ T cells sorted from blood, sampled in a trial of the OX40 agonist ivuxolimab. This rearrangement joins TRBV11-3 to TRBJ2-3; D ambiguous. The CDR3 DNA follows: TGTGCCAGCAGCTTAGGAGGAGATACGCAGTATTTT. Its protein product is CASSLGGDTQYF. Full variable domain (missing parts from reference TRBV11-3 and TRBJ2-3): EAGVVQSPRYKIIEKKQPVAFWCNPISGHNTLYWYLQNLGQGPELLIRYENEEAVDDSQLPKDRFSAERLKGVDSTLKIQPAELGDSAVYLCASSLGGDTQYFGPGTRLTVL.